This TCR beta chain is drawn from a study of T cell changes during pregnancy in multiple sclerosis. TCRdb's copy holds only in-frame clones and misses some; the assay was immunoSEQ multiplex PCR. The sample lists 95,000 to 100,000 clones; approximately 91% were seen once. The V end lost 6 bases, the J end lost 6 bases, and 18 bases lay between the germline ends. The CDR3 spans 15 residues. Germline-derived CDR1 and CDR2 are LNHDA and SQIVND (reference sequence). This chain connects TRBV19 to TRBJ1-5, with a tentative D call TRBD1 (5 bases). This TCR came from a female donor with multiple sclerosis, enrolled in a pregnancy study. The sample consisted of peripheral blood, taken in the second trimester of pregnancy. CDR3 bases: TGTGCCAGTAGGCTGGCGGGGGGGAGGACTCAGCCCCAGCATTTT. Its translation is CASRLAGGRTQPQHF.